The T cell receptor (beta chain) described here comes from a study of post-analysis software for immune sequencing data. The CDR3 contains 16 residues. V dropped 2 bases and J dropped 10; count of bases not matched to a gene: 9. Germline V lookup: CDR1 SGHVS, CDR2 FNYEAQ. The study, taken as a whole, reports: About 5 TRBV segments, including TRBV5-6, TRBV5-1 and TRBV20-1, were more frequent in patients than controls. Multiple sclerosis patients had significantly lower normalized Chao1 diversity than controls. The F measure placed samples prepared in the same batch into strongly shared clusters.

Remarks on this clonotype: What it binds is not known.

Each TCR beta cDNA library carried unique molecular identifiers. TCRdb fed the PCR reads into MiXCR, producing one record per CDR3 protein. The data hold around 200,000 distinct CDR3 sequences, with 29% observed a single time. The chain combines TRBV7-6 with TRBJ1-6, with 9 bases that match TRBD1. The clonotype was recovered from a girl aged 2-17 years with multiple sclerosis. Specimen: blood. The CDR3 here is CASSLSWGQGRSPLHF. Here the CDR3 DNA reads TGTGCCAGCAGCTTATCTTGGGGACAGGGACGATCACCCCTCCACTTT.